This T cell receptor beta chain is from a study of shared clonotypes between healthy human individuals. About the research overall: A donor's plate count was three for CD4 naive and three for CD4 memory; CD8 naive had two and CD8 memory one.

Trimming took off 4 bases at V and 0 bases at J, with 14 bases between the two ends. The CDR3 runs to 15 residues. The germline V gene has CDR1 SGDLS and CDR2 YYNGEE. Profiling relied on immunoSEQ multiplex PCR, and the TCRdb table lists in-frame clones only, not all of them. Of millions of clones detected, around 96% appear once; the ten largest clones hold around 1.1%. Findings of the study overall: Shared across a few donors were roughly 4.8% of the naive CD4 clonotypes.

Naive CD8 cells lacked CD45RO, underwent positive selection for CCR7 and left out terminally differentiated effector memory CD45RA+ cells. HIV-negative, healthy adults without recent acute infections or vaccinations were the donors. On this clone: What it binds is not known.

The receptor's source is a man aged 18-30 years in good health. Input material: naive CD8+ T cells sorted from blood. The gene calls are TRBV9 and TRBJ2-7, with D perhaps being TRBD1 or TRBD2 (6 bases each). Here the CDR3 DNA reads TGTGCCAGCAGCCCCGAGGGGGGAAGCTCCTACGAGCAGTACTTC. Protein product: CASSPEGGSSYEQYF.